This T cell receptor (beta chain) stems from a study of human T cells and chemical hapten exposure. Study results and caveats: Having alopecia, the donors may differ immunologically from healthy people. With regard to DPC sensitization, TCRs above 1 in 1000 frequency did not change.

Time point given: patch test 1, 2 weeks after DPC sensitization. Treatment in this sample: therapeutic diphenylcyclopropenone sensitization with weekly scalp DPC. TCRdb reprocessed the RACE reads with MiXCR, giving one entry per CDR3 protein. Counted here are 100,000 to 150,000 distinct CDR3 sequences, roughly 15% occurring once; the ten biggest clones make up around 0.99%. CDR1 is SEHNR and CDR2 is FQNEAQ in the germline V gene (reference sequence). Trimming left V 4 bases short and J 0 bases short, with 6 bases between. The CDR3 runs to 13 residues. In its sample, this clonotype was seen a few times. What it recognizes is unknown.

The sequence was collected from a young man with alopecia areata. Some clones in this sample may be carry-over from other donors' samples. This material consisted of whole blood, taken in connection with sensitization to the hapten diphenylcyclopropenone (DPC). The chain links TRBV7-9 to TRBJ1-1; D is ambiguous. The CDR3 DNA sequence: TGTGCCAGCAGCTCTACAGTGAACACTGAAGCTTTCTTT. The encoded protein is CASSSTVNTEAFF. Complete variable domain (other parts from reference TRBV7-9 and TRBJ1-1): DTGVSQNPRHKITKRGQNVTFRCDPISEHNRLYWYRQTLGQGPEFLTYFQNEAQLEKSRLLSDRFSAERPKGSFSTLEIQRTEQGDSAMYLCASSSTVNTEAFFGQGTRLTVV.